Below are 32 T cell receptor beta chains sequenced from a single sample in a study of beta chain features in type 1 diabetes. The isolated RNA, all of it, was reverse transcribed, so expressed TCRB transcripts were what got sequenced. Only in-frame clones appear in the TCRdb table, and some are missing; sequencing was by immunoSEQ multiplex PCR. The top ten hold about 1.3% of the sample, which has fewer than 150,000 clones, 6.9% seen once. Material: central memory CD4+ T cells from blood. These TCRs come from a woman in her thirties in good health.

The genes are TRBV7-2 and TRBJ2-7; 8 bases line up with TRBD2. Germline CDR1 and CDR2: SGHTA and FQGNSA. This CDR3 region has 16 residues. V was clipped by 1 base and J by 2 bases; unmatched bases: 7. This chain's CDR3 is CASSLGSGSGAYEQYF. CDR3 DNA: TGTGCCAGCAGCTTAGGGAGCGGGAGTGGGGCCTACGAGCAGTACTTC. The variable domain in full, completed from reference TRBV7-2 and TRBJ2-7, reads GAGVSQSPSNKVTEKGKDVELRCDPISGHTALYWYRQSLGQGLEFLIYFQGNSAPDKSGLPSDRFSAERTGGSVSTLTIQRTQQEDSAVYLCASSLGSGSGAYEQYFGPGTRLTVT.

The rearrangement links TRBV12-5 to TRBJ2-3, with 13 bases lining up with TRBD2. Germline V CDR1 and CDR2: LGHNT, FRNRAP. V lost 5 bases and J lost 5; bases outside the gene matches: 7. The CDR3 has 16 amino acids. The CDR3: CASGLGTSGTVDTQYF. The DNA for the CDR3 is TGTGCTAGTGGTCTAGGGACTAGCGGGACGGTAGATACGCAGTATTTT.

This clone was counted only a few times. The chain has TRBV27 and TRBJ2-7; D might be TRBD2 (5 bases). Germline CDR1 and CDR2: MNHEY and SMNVEV (reference sequence). Trimming pared 7 bases from V and 2 bases from J, leaving 12 bases between. CDR3 length: 13 amino acids. The chain's CDR3 is CASIGGNTYEQYF. CDR3 sequence (DNA): TGTGCCAGCATAGGAGGAAACACCTACGAGCAGTACTTC.

This clone was counted a few times. The rearrangement uses TRBV6-5 and TRBJ1-2; 10 bases align to TRBD1. Germline V CDR1 and CDR2: MNHEY, SVGAGI. V was pared by 6 bases and J by 4 bases, with 5 bases of the junction left unmatched. CDR3 length: 14 residues. The CDR3: CASRLGQGIYGYTF. In DNA form, the CDR3 reads TGTGCCAGCAGGCTGGGACAGGGGATCTATGGCTACACCTTC.

This chain uses TRBV7-3 with TRBJ2-7, with 7 positions matching TRBD1. The germline V gene has CDR1 SGHTA and CDR2 FQGTGA. The CDR3 is 13 residues long. The ends lost 3 bases at V and 6 bases at J; junction bases unmatched: 5. CDR3 sequence (DNA): TGTGCCAGCAGCTTGACAGGGAAGGGCGAGCAGTACTTC. Translated: CASSLTGKGEQYF.

The J gene is TRBJ2-5, the V gene TRBV2; 9 positions match TRBD1. This CDR3 comprises 15 residues. Germline V CDR1 and CDR2: SNHLY, FYNNEI. V lost 2 bases and J lost 2; bases outside the gene matches: 3. The CDR3 DNA reads TGTGCCAGCAGTGAACGAGACAGGGGGCAAGAGACCCAGTACTTC. It encodes CASSERDRGQETQYF. The full variable domain, completed using reference TRBV2 and TRBJ2-5, is EPEVTQTPSHQVTQMGQEVILRCVPISNHLYFYWYRQILGQKVEFLVSFYNNEISEKSEIFDDQFSVERPDGSNFTLKIRSTKLEDSAMYFCASSERDRGQETQYFGPGTRLLVL.

At least ten counts were recorded for this clone. This chain joins TRBV7-8 and TRBJ2-7; 8 bases fit TRBD1. Per germline, CDR1 SGHVS and CDR2 FQNEAQ. Trimming cost V 5 bases and J 6 bases; bases outside gene matches: 9. The CDR3 consists of 14 residues. CDR3 coding DNA: TGTGCCAGCAGCCCGCGACAGGGGCAAAGCGAGCAGTACTTC. This gives the protein CASSPRQGQSEQYF.

V usage is TRBV18 and J usage is TRBJ1-4; a possible D gene is TRBD1 (6 bases). Germline CDR1 KGHSH, CDR2 LQKENI. Trimming shortened V by 3 bases and J by 2 bases, and 16 bases separated the two germline ends. CDR3 length: 17 residues. CDR3: CASSPVASGHTNEKLFF. The CDR3 DNA reads TGTGCCAGCTCACCCGTCGCGTCGGGACACACTAATGAAAAACTGTTTTTT. The whole variable domain, filled in from reference TRBV18 and TRBJ1-4, reads NAGVMQNPRHLVRRRGQEARLRCSPMKGHSHVYWYRQLPEEGLKFMVYLQKENIIDESGMPKERFSAEFPKEGPSILRIQQVVRGDSAAYFCASSPVASGHTNEKLFFGSGTQLSVL.

This clone came up a few times. J is TRBJ1-5 and V is TRBV27, with TRBD1 as a possible D gene (6 bases). From germline, CDR1 is MNHEY and CDR2 SMNVEV (reference sequence). Trimming removed 5 bases from V and 7 bases from J, with 12 bases in between. The CDR3 length is 13 residues. The CDR3 loop reads CASSEQGRQPQHF. The DNA of the CDR3 is TGTGCCAGCAGTGAACAGGGTCGGCAGCCCCAGCATTTT.

V is TRBV5-4 and J is TRBJ2-7; 7 bases map to TRBD2. Germline loops: CDR1 SGHNT, CDR2 YYREEE (reference sequence). J gave up 1 base and V 2 bases, and 9 bases lay outside the gene matches. CDR3 length equals 16 residues. The CDR3 reads CASSFGGSLISYEQYF. The CDR3 DNA is TGTGCCAGCAGCTTCGGCGGGAGTTTGATATCCTACGAGCAGTACTTC.

V and J are TRBV7-9 and TRBJ2-7; 8 bases line up with TRBD1. V lost 3 bases, J lost 3 bases, and 7 bases stayed unmatched. Germline lookup yields CDR1 SEHNR and CDR2 FQNEAQ (reference sequence). The CDR3 has 15 residues. The CDR3 is CASSLDRAHFYEQYF. DNA for the CDR3: TGTGCCAGCAGCTTGGACAGGGCCCATTTCTACGAGCAGTACTTC.

Only a few counts were recorded for this clone. This chain uses TRBV5-1 with TRBJ2-6; tentatively, D is TRBD1 (5 bases). There are 15 residues in the CDR3. The V end lost 4 bases, the J end lost 2 bases, and 10 bases lay between the germline ends. Germline CDR1 reads SGHRS; CDR2 reads YFSETQ. CDR3 DNA sequence: TGCGCCAGCAGCCACCAGACAGCTGGGGCCAACGTCCTGACTTTC. It codes for CASSHQTAGANVLTF.

This clone turned up a few times. The V and J genes are TRBV7-9 and TRBJ2-2; TRBD1 aligns across 8 bases. V gave up 6 bases and J gave up 7 bases; unmatched junction bases: 7. The V gene's germline CDR1 is SEHNR and CDR2 FQNEAQ (reference sequence). The CDR3 loop spans 14 amino acids. The CDR3 sequence: CASSPQGADGELFF. In nucleotides, the CDR3 is TGTGCCAGCAGTCCTCAGGGGGCTGACGGGGAGCTGTTTTTT.

Only a few counts were recorded for this clone. The chain is built from TRBV5-1 and TRBJ1-1; 9 bases match TRBD1. Trimming at V came to 6 bases and at J to 4 bases, leaving 16 bases not matched to a gene. Germline CDR1 reads SGHRS; CDR2 reads YFSETQ. CDR3 size: 17 residues. This chain's CDR3 is CASTAHTPGQGPTEAFF. CDR3 sequence (DNA): TGCGCCAGCACCGCCCACACCCCGGGACAGGGACCCACTGAAGCTTTCTTT.

This clone was seen more than once but under ten times. The rearrangement uses TRBV30 and TRBJ1-4, with D possibly being TRBD1 (5 bases). V lost 7 bases and J 0 bases, leaving 12 bases between the germline ends. CDR3 length: 14 amino acids. Germline V CDR1 and CDR2: GTSNPN, SVGIG (reference sequence). The CDR3 DNA reads as TGTGCCTACTCGACAGCAACAACTAATGAAAAACTGTTTTTT. Its translation: CAYSTATTNEKLFF.

This clone was detected a few times. The V and J genes are TRBV11-2 and TRBJ2-3, with 11 bases fitting TRBD2. Germline V gene lookup returns CDR1 SGHAT and CDR2 FQNNGV. The length of the CDR3 is 16 residues. J was trimmed by 2 bases and V by 7 bases; bases with no gene match: 8. CDR3: CASTSGLAGYTDTQYF. As DNA, the CDR3 is TGTGCCAGCACCAGTGGACTAGCGGGCTACACAGATACGCAGTATTTT.

The chain combines TRBV2 with TRBJ1-1; D is perhaps TRBD1 (5 bases). Trimming pared 8 bases from V and 1 base from J, leaving 11 bases between. CDR3 size: 13 residues. The germline gives CDR1 SNHLY, CDR2 FYNNEI. CDR3: CASSLTENTEAFF. CDR3 sequence (DNA): TGTGCCAGCTCCCTGACAGAGAACACTGAAGCTTTCTTT.

J is TRBJ1-1 and V is TRBV5-5; D is undetermined. V dropped 4 bases and J dropped 0 bases, with 7 bases sitting between them. CDR1 is SGHKS, CDR2 YYEKEE, per germline (reference sequence). The CDR3 length is 13 residues. For the CDR3, the DNA is TGTGCCAGCAGCCCCCAGGTGAACACTGAAGCTTTCTTT. The encoded protein is CASSPQVNTEAFF. Based on the CDR3 plus reference TRBV5-5 and TRBJ1-1, the full variable domain is DAGVTQSPTHLIKTRGQQVTLRCSPISGHKSVSWYQQVLGQGPQFIFQYYEKEERGRGNFPDRFSARQFPNYSSELNVNALLLGDSALYLCASSPQVNTEAFFGQGTRLTVV.

CDR3 region: CASSYTGELFF. The CDR3 DNA reads as TGTGCCAGTAGTTATACCGGGGAGCTGTTTTTT. The rearrangement uses TRBV19 and TRBJ2-2, with unresolved D. V lost 5 bases to trimming and J lost 5 bases, with 3 bases between them. The CDR3 runs to 11 residues. Germline lookup yields CDR1 LNHDA and CDR2 SQIVND (reference sequence). The full variable domain, its missing parts supplied by reference TRBV19 and TRBJ2-2, is DGGITQSPKYLFRKEGQNVTLSCEQNLNHDAMYWYRQDPGQGLRLIYYSQIVNDFQKGDIAEGYSVSREKKESFPLTVTSAQKNPTAFYLCASSYTGELFFGEGSRLTVL.

This clone has only a few counts. The gene calls are TRBV30 and TRBJ1-2, with a possible D match to TRBD1 (5 bases). In germline, CDR1 is GTSNPN, CDR2 SVGIG (reference sequence). The CDR3 totals 17 residues. V lost 0 bases and J 0 bases, leaving 17 bases between the germline ends. The CDR3 reads CAWSVSFRQGTNYGYTF. CDR3 nucleotides: TGTGCCTGGAGTGTCTCTTTCCGGCAGGGCACTAACTATGGCTACACCTTC. Full variable domain (rest looked up from reference TRBV30 and TRBJ1-2): SQTIHQWPATLVQPVGSPLSLECTVEGTSNPNLYWYRQAAGRGLQLLFYSVGIGQISSEVPQNLSASRPQDRQFILSSKKLLLSDSGFYLCAWSVSFRQGTNYGYTFGSGTRLTVV.

This sequence joins TRBV7-9 and TRBJ2-7; the match to TRBD2 covers 7 bases. The CDR3 contains 14 residues. The trim removed 1 base at V and 6 bases at J, leaving 6 bases unmatched. Per germline, CDR1 SEHNR and CDR2 FQNEAQ (reference sequence). In DNA form, the CDR3 reads TGTGCCAGCAGCTTAGTGGCGGGAGTCGTCGAGCAGTACTTC. Its protein is CASSLVAGVVEQYF.

The chain is built from TRBV27 and TRBJ2-7; 9 bases line up with TRBD2. This CDR3 is 15 amino acids long. Germline trimming cut 6 bases from V and 0 bases from J; bases unmatched to any gene: 6. Germline assignment: CDR1 MNHEY and CDR2 SMNVEV (reference sequence). The CDR3 spells CASRPTAGGSYEQYF. CDR3 DNA sequence: TGTGCCAGCAGACCGACAGCGGGAGGCTCCTACGAGCAGTACTTC.

This clone has just a few counts. V gene TRBV28 combines with J gene TRBJ1-2, with 7 nucleotides matching TRBD1. The V gene end was trimmed by 6 bases and the J gene end by 4 bases; junction bases not matched to a gene: 11. Germline V gives CDR1 MDHEN, CDR2 SYDVKM. This CDR3 spans 15 amino acids. CDR3 sequence reads: CASRHRSGTVYGYTF. The CDR3 DNA reads as TGTGCCAGCAGGCATAGATCAGGGACAGTCTATGGCTACACCTTC.

The CDR3 DNA reads as TGTGCCAGCAGCTCCCGGGCTAGCGGGAGCCTGGAGACCCAGTACTTC. It encodes CASSSRASGSLETQYF. This chain links TRBV7-3 with TRBJ2-5; 10 nucleotides line up with TRBD2. Trimming cost V 4 bases and J 5 bases; bases outside gene matches: 10. The CDR3 covers 16 residues. CDR1 is SGHTA, CDR2 FQGTGA, per germline. The full variable domain, with the rest looked up from reference TRBV7-3 and TRBJ2-5, is GAGVSQTPSNKVTEKGKYVELRCDPISGHTALYWYRQSLGQGPEFLIYFQGTGAADDSGLPNDRFFAVRPEGSVSTLKIQRTERGDSAVYLCASSSRASGSLETQYFGPGTRLLVL.

The J gene is TRBJ2-5, the V gene TRBV7-2, with 10 positions matching TRBD2. The CDR3 runs 16 residues. V lost 1 base to trimming and J lost 5 bases; unmatched junction nucleotides: 7. Per germline, CDR1 SGHTA and CDR2 FQGNSA. The CDR3 bases are TGTGCCAGCAGCTTAGACCTAGCGGGAGTTGAGGAGACCCAGTACTTC. Its protein is CASSLDLAGVEETQYF.

This clone came up a few times. In the same sample, other DNA sequences code for this CDR3. The rearrangement uses TRBV2 and TRBJ2-6; possible D gene TRBD2, 5 bases. The CDR3 consists of 14 residues. Germline loops: CDR1 SNHLY, CDR2 FYNNEI. The ends were cut back, 5 bases at V and 2 bases at J, with 7 bases in the middle. CDR3 in amino acids: CASSREAGANVLTF. The CDR3 DNA sequence: TGTGCCAGCAGTCGGGAAGCTGGGGCCAACGTCCTGACTTTC.

This clone was detected a few times. The CDR3 DNA is TGCGCCAGCAGCCAAGATCCCGCGTTCAACTACAATGAGCAGTTCTTC. Residues: CASSQDPAFNYNEQFF. The genes are TRBV4-1 and TRBJ2-1; D gene ambiguous. The CDR3 is made up of 16 amino acids. Trimming removed 0 bases at V and 3 bases at J, with 12 bases between. CDR1 is MGHRA and CDR2 is YSYEKL in the germline V gene.

This clone was counted only a few times. The rearrangement uses TRBV5-1 and TRBJ1-2, with 11 bases aligning to TRBD1. The germline gives CDR1 SGHRS, CDR2 YFSETQ. The CDR3 consists of 15 residues. Trimming at V came to 0 bases and at J to 8 bases, leaving 6 bases not matched to a gene. Written as DNA, the CDR3 is TGCGCCAGCAGCTTGGTCCGGGACAGGGGGGACGGCTACACCTTC. It encodes CASSLVRDRGDGYTF. Full variable domain (missing parts from reference TRBV5-1 and TRBJ1-2): KAGVTQTPRYLIKTRGQQVTLSCSPISGHRSVSWYQQTPGQGLQFLFEYFSETQRNKGNFPGRFSGRQFSNSRSEMNVSTLELGDSALYLCASSLVRDRGDGYTFGSGTRLTVV.

This clone was observed at least ten times. The V gene is TRBV6-6, the J gene TRBJ2-1, with D unresolved. Germline-derived CDR1 and CDR2 are MNHNY and SVGAGI (reference sequence). Between the trimmed V and J ends, which lost 6 bases and 6 bases, there was a span of 9 bases. This CDR3 is built from 12 residues. The CDR3, as DNA: TGTGCCAGCAGGGTAGCAAGCAATGAGCAGTTCTTC. Its protein is CASRVASNEQFF.

This clone has a count of ten or more. The V and J genes are TRBV4-3 and TRBJ2-2, with 11 bases that match TRBD2. The junction had 6 bases not matched to a gene; V was cut back by 2 bases and J by 4 bases. Germline CDR1 is LGHNA and CDR2 is YSLEER. This CDR3 has 17 residues. The CDR3 region has the DNA TGCGCCAGCAGCCAACGACTAGCGGGGACTTTCACCGGGGAGCTGTTTTTT. The encoded protein is CASSQRLAGTFTGELFF.

This rearrangement joins TRBV5-4 to TRBJ2-7, with TRBD2 identical over 11 bases. CDR3 length: 16 amino acids. The V gene's germline CDR1 is SGHNT and CDR2 YYREEE (reference sequence). The junction had 7 bases not matched to a gene; V was cut back by 4 bases and J by 1 base. The CDR3 sequence: CASSPGTSGYSYEQYF. The CDR3 nucleotides are TGTGCCAGCAGCCCTGGGACTAGCGGATATTCCTACGAGCAGTACTTC.

This rearrangement joins TRBV7-9 to TRBJ2-3, with 12 bases fitting TRBD2. The germline V gene has CDR1 SEHNR and CDR2 FQNEAQ (reference sequence). V shed 4 bases and J 1 base; nucleotides not matched to a gene: 3. The CDR3 runs 16 residues. The CDR3 sequence is CASSWTSGARTDTQYF. CDR3 coding DNA: TGTGCCAGCAGCTGGACTAGCGGGGCCCGCACAGATACGCAGTATTTT.